The 32 T cell receptor beta chains given below trace back to one sample, sequenced in a study of OX40 agonist ivuxolimab in advanced cancers. Clones were read by immunoSEQ multiplex PCR, and TCRdb kept only the in-frame ones, dropping some. The sample lists about 27,000 clones, around 90% occurring once. The source material was CD4+ or CD8+ T cells sorted from blood, sampled in a trial of the OX40 agonist ivuxolimab. These receptors were collected from an adult with an advanced solid tumor such as melanoma, head and neck, liver or kidney cancer.

The chain recombines TRBV7-9 with TRBJ2-1, with no clear D. CDR1 and CDR2 from the germline V gene are SEHNR and FQNEAQ (reference sequence). The CDR3 has 13 amino acids. V gave up 6 bases and J gave up 4 bases, with 10 bases separating them. The CDR3 loop reads CASSPSTYNEQFF. CDR3 in DNA: TGTGCCAGCAGTCCGTCCACATACAATGAGCAGTTCTTC.

V and J are TRBV15 and TRBJ2-1; D might be TRBD2 (5 bases). V was shortened by 5 bases and J by 0 bases, with 14 bases between the two germline ends. Germline CDR1 reads LNHNV; CDR2 reads YYDKDF (reference sequence). This CDR3 spans 16 amino acids. The CDR3 protein is CATSPVMGSSYNEQFF. The CDR3 DNA is TGTGCCACCAGCCCTGTTATGGGGAGCTCCTACAATGAGCAGTTCTTC.

The chain carries TRBV19 and TRBJ2-3, with 9 bases that match TRBD1. V shed 4 bases, J shed 6 bases, and the junction held 11 bases outside the gene matches. Germline V gene lookup returns CDR1 LNHDA and CDR2 SQIVND (reference sequence). The CDR3 sequence is 16 residues long. The CDR3 is CASSKLTGQGLDTQYF. In nucleotides, the CDR3 is TGTGCCAGTAGTAAACTAACGGGACAGGGTTTGGATACGCAGTATTTT.

The chain carries TRBV28 and TRBJ2-7; possibly TRBD2 for D (5 bases). The CDR3 is 14 residues long. Germline lookup yields CDR1 MDHEN and CDR2 SYDVKM. Trimming pared 0 bases from V and 2 bases from J, leaving 8 bases between. The CDR3 coding sequence is TGTGCCAGCAGTTTATGGGACTGGGCCTACGAGCAGTACTTC. It codes for CASSLWDWAYEQYF.

The V and J genes are TRBV6-1 and TRBJ2-7; possibly TRBD1 or TRBD2 for D (7 bases each). The CDR3 covers 15 residues. Trimming left V 10 bases short and J 2 bases short, with 21 bases between. The V gene's germline CDR1 is MNHNS and CDR2 SASEGT. CDR3 residues: CAITGAGTTAYEQYF. The CDR3 DNA is TGTGCCATCACAGGGGCCGGGACTACCGCCTACGAGCAGTACTTC.

This rearrangement joins TRBV4-3 to TRBJ2-7; no reliable D call. The CDR3 extends over 14 amino acids. Germline CDR1 and CDR2: LGHNA and YSLEER. V shed 0 bases and J shed 1 base, with 7 bases lying between them. For the CDR3, the DNA is TGCGCCAGCAGCCAAGAAACCGTATCCTACGAGCAGTACTTC. It encodes CASSQETVSYEQYF.

V gene TRBV7-6 combines with J gene TRBJ2-7, with D possibly being TRBD2 (6 bases). CDR1 SGHVS and CDR2 FNYEAQ come from the germline V gene. V lost 4 bases, J lost 0 bases, and 10 bases lay in between. The CDR3 sequence is 14 residues long. In nucleotides, the CDR3 is TGTGCCAGCAGCTACGGAGGGAGCTCCTACGAGCAGTACTTC. Its translation is CASSYGGSSYEQYF.

The V and J genes are TRBV5-6 and TRBJ2-3; 8 nucleotides line up with TRBD2. The length of the CDR3 is 16 residues. Germline assignment: CDR1 SGHDT and CDR2 YYEEEE. J was trimmed by 3 bases and V by 4 bases; bases with no gene match: 10. The CDR3 sequence: CASSRGIGGGTDTQYF. In nucleotides, the CDR3 is TGTGCCAGCAGCCGCGGTATTGGCGGGGGGACAGATACGCAGTATTTT.

The chain employs TRBV5-6 and TRBJ2-6; weak D call: TRBD2 (6 bases). Germline V gives CDR1 SGHDT, CDR2 YYEEEE. The CDR3 covers 16 residues. Trimming shortened V by 7 bases and J by 0 bases, and 14 bases separated the two germline ends. Here the CDR3 reads CASAWRVSSGANVLTF. In DNA form, the CDR3 reads TGTGCCAGCGCCTGGAGGGTCAGCTCTGGGGCCAACGTCCTGACTTTC.

The chain joins TRBV21-1 to TRBJ1-6; the D segment call TRBD1 is taken from the table without a DNA check. TRBV21-1 is a pseudogene. The CDR3 runs 18 residues. DNA for the CDR3: TGTGCCAGCAGCCCCGAATGTCTCGGGACAATTTATAATTCACCCCTCCACTTT. Protein sequence: CASSPECLGTIYNSPLHF.

The J gene is TRBJ2-7, the V gene TRBV10-2, with D possibly being TRBD2 (6 bases). The germline CDR1 and CDR2 sequences are WSHSY and SAAADI. This CDR3 spans 14 amino acids. V lost 6 bases to trimming and J lost 7 bases, with 19 bases between them. Here the CDR3 DNA reads TGCGCCAGCAGCCCCAGACTAGTGTCGAAAGAGCAGTACTTC. Residues: CASSPRLVSKEQYF.

Worth noting for this clone: With a far larger clone one base away, a read error is the likely cause. The V and J genes are TRBV5-6 and TRBJ1-2, with TRBD1 matching 8 bases. The CDR3 is made up of 14 amino acids. The V segment lost 7 bases and the J segment 6 bases; nucleotides outside the gene matches: 11. Germline lookup yields CDR1 SGHDT and CDR2 YYEEEE. CDR3 residues: CASGPGQGLDGYTF. CDR3 DNA: TGTGCCAGCGGCCCAGGACAGGGTCTGGATGGCTACACCTTC.

The chain joins TRBV19 to TRBJ1-3; D might be TRBD1 (6 bases). There are 18 residues in the CDR3. Germline CDR1 is LNHDA and CDR2 is SQIVND (reference sequence). The V end lost 3 bases, the J end lost 2 bases, and 20 bases lay between the germline ends. DNA of the CDR3: TGTGCCAGTAGTATTGTTCTGACGTGGGGGCCGACTGGAAACACCATATATTTT. This encodes CASSIVLTWGPTGNTIYF.

This clone was detected a few times. This sequence joins TRBV7-2 and TRBJ1-2, with D maybe TRBD1 (5 bases). The CDR3 has 19 amino acids. V gave up 5 bases and J gave up 0 bases, with 25 bases separating them. Germline loops: CDR1 SGHTA, CDR2 FQGNSA. CDR3 region: CASSPRWGDPEGANYGYTF. DNA for the CDR3: TGTGCCAGCAGCCCCCGGTGGGGGGACCCAGAAGGAGCTAACTATGGCTACACCTTC.

This clone has only one observation. The chain combines TRBV7-2 with TRBJ2-5; no definite D call. V was shortened by 5 bases and J by 4 bases, with 8 bases between the two germline ends. CDR3 size: 12 residues. Germline CDR1 and CDR2: SGHTA and FQGNSA. The CDR3 DNA reads as TGTGCCAGCAGCGCACATGGAGAGACCCAGTACTTC. Translating it yields CASSAHGETQYF.

Note on this clone: The junction shows a germline mismatch at one end, possibly a read error. The chain is built from TRBV5-1 and TRBJ2-7; no definite D call. The germline gives CDR1 SGHRS, CDR2 YFSETQ. This CDR3 has 14 residues. The CDR3 nucleotides are TGTGCCAGCAGCCCCCTGGCTCAACCCTACGAGCAGTACTTC. Amino acids: CASSPLAQPYEQYF.

This chain uses TRBV18 with TRBJ1-5, with D possibly being TRBD1 (5 bases). The V end lost 3 bases, the J end lost 5 bases, and 14 bases lay between the germline ends. The length of the CDR3 is 15 residues. The germline gives CDR1 KGHSH, CDR2 LQKENI. DNA of the CDR3: TGTGCCAGCTCACCGACAGCTAAAAGGGATCAGCCCCAGCATTTT. Its protein product is CASSPTAKRDQPQHF.

The chain has TRBV9 and TRBJ2-7, with 9 bases aligning to TRBD2. This CDR3 spans 14 amino acids. The ends lost 4 bases at V and 6 bases at J; junction bases unmatched: 8. Per germline, CDR1 SGDLS and CDR2 YYNGEE. The CDR3 coding sequence is TGTGCCAGCAGCCCCATGCGGGAGGGTGTCGAGCAGTACTTC. Translated, it gives CASSPMREGVEQYF.

The rearrangement links TRBV7-9 to TRBJ2-7; 8 nucleotides line up with TRBD1. From germline, CDR1 is SEHNR and CDR2 FQNEAQ (reference sequence). Unmatched junction bases numbered 3, after V lost 5 bases and J lost 6 bases. There are 12 residues in the CDR3. The CDR3 DNA sequence: TGTGCCAGCAGCCTCACAGGGGGCGAGCAGTACTTC. As protein: CASSLTGGEQYF. The variable domain in full, with the rest retrieved from reference TRBV7-9 and TRBJ2-7, is DTGVSQNPRHKITKRGQNVTFRCDPISEHNRLYWYRQTLGQGPEFLTYFQNEAQLEKSRLLSDRFSAERPKGSFSTLEIQRTEQGDSAMYLCASSLTGGEQYFGPGTRLTVT.

The chain recombines TRBV6-5 with TRBJ2-3; D unclear. V lost 1 base and J lost 3, with 11 bases in between. This CDR3 spans 15 amino acids. Germline CDR1 and CDR2: MNHEY and SVGAGI. This CDR3 is CASSYLTTQTDTQYF. The CDR3 nucleotides read TGTGCCAGCAGTTACTTAACTACCCAGACAGATACGCAGTATTTT.

The gene calls are TRBV4-1 and TRBJ2-5; 7 bases fit TRBD2. This CDR3 is 18 amino acids long. From germline, CDR1 is MGHRA and CDR2 YSYEKL. Trimming at V came to 0 bases and at J to 1 base, leaving 11 bases not matched to a gene. CDR3 in DNA: TGCGCCAGCAGCCAAGATGTCTGGACTAGTTGGTCCCAAGAGACCCAGTACTTC. Amino acid sequence: CASSQDVWTSWSQETQYF.

The V call is TRBV7-2, the J call TRBJ2-5; maybe TRBD1 (6 bases). The V gene lost 1 base and the J gene lost 1 base, with 13 bases spanning the gap. The CDR3 runs 16 residues. Germline CDR1 and CDR2: SGHTA and FQGNSA. CDR3 sequence (DNA): TGTGCCAGCAGCTTAGTCCCGGGACACCTCCAAGAGACCCAGTACTTC. This encodes CASSLVPGHLQETQYF.

V usage is TRBV15 and J usage is TRBJ2-1; D unresolved. V was clipped by 0 bases and J by 7 bases, with 7 bases between them. This CDR3 has 13 residues. The germline V gene has CDR1 LNHNV and CDR2 YYDKDF (reference sequence). The CDR3 bases are TGTGCCACCAGCAGAGAGTCCCGGAATGAGCAGTTCTTC. Amino acid sequence: CATSRESRNEQFF.

The table lists this clone with a count of one. The gene calls are TRBV7-9 and TRBJ2-7, with 7 bases that match TRBD1. CDR3 length equals 13 residues. Germline CDR1 SEHNR, CDR2 FQNEAQ (reference sequence). J gave up 3 bases and V 5 bases, and 4 bases lay outside the gene matches. The CDR3 DNA reads as TGTGCCAGCAGCCCGGACAGGATCTACGAGCAGTACTTC. Its protein is CASSPDRIYEQYF.

The V call is TRBV4-1, the J call TRBJ2-7; weak D call: TRBD1 (6 bases). The length of the CDR3 is 17 residues. Germline V gene sequence: CDR1 MGHRA, CDR2 YSYEKL. Trimming cost V 1 base and J 3 bases, with 19 bases left between them. The CDR3 bases are TGCGCCAGCAGCCAAGCCCCAACGACAGGAAGTTTCTACGAGCAGTACTTC. Residues: CASSQAPTTGSFYEQYF.

V gene TRBV6-5 combines with J gene TRBJ2-3, with 8 bases identical to TRBD2. Per the germline V gene, CDR1 is MNHEY and CDR2 is SVGAGI. Germline trimming cut 3 bases from V and 5 bases from J; bases unmatched to any gene: 4. The CDR3 loop spans 14 amino acids. The CDR3 DNA reads TGTGCCAGCAGTTATTCGGGGGGGGGAGATACGCAGTATTTT. It is translated as CASSYSGGGDTQYF.

This chain links TRBV5-1 with TRBJ2-7; unclear D gene. Deletions cut 0 bases from V and 0 bases from J, with 7 bases between. Germline assignment: CDR1 SGHRS and CDR2 YFSETQ. The CDR3 sequence is 14 residues long. This CDR3 reads CASSLVRHSYEQYF. CDR3 sequence (DNA): TGCGCCAGCAGCTTGGTTCGGCACTCCTACGAGCAGTACTTC.

The V and J genes are TRBV19 and TRBJ1-1; D is undetermined. Trimming cost V 7 bases and J 5 bases, with 14 bases left between them. CDR3 size: 13 residues. In germline, CDR1 is LNHDA, CDR2 SQIVND (reference sequence). DNA of the CDR3: TGTGCCAGTACTGGGGAGGGAAGGACTGAAGCTTTCTTT. Translation: CASTGEGRTEAFF. The complete variable domain, with remaining parts taken from reference TRBV19 and TRBJ1-1, reads DGGITQSPKYLFRKEGQNVTLSCEQNLNHDAMYWYRQDPGQGLRLIYYSQIVNDFQKGDIAEGYSVSREKKESFPLTVTSAQKNPTAFYLCASTGEGRTEAFFGQGTRLTVV.

This chain joins TRBV7-2 and TRBJ2-7, with a weak D call TRBD2 (6 bases). V dropped 1 base and J dropped 4 bases, with 11 bases sitting between them. This CDR3 has 14 amino acids. Looked up from germline, CDR1 is SGHTA and CDR2 is FQGNSA. CDR3 nucleotides: TGTGCCAGCAGCTTAGAGCTGGGAGGATACGAGCAGTACTTC. Its translation: CASSLELGGYEQYF.

This clone was found once. The chain employs TRBV5-1 and TRBJ2-5, with D tentatively TRBD1 (6 bases). The CDR3 loop spans 14 amino acids. Germline CDR1 SGHRS, CDR2 YFSETQ. Trimming left V 4 bases short and J 2 bases short, with 12 bases between. The CDR3 DNA follows: TGCGCCAGCAGCCGGACAGAGTCACAAGAGACCCAGTACTTC. This sequence encodes CASSRTESQETQYF.

The chain uses TRBV4-2 and TRBJ2-7; D is perhaps TRBD2 (6 bases). Germline-derived CDR1 and CDR2 are LGHNA and YNFKEQ. Trimming removed 3 bases at V and 1 base at J, with 16 bases between. The CDR3 is 16 residues long. The CDR3 DNA reads as TGTGCCAGCAGCCAGGTCGGGGGTTTGATATCCTACGAGCAGTACTTC. This translates into CASSQVGGLISYEQYF.

This rearrangement joins TRBV4-1 to TRBJ1-1; no definite D call. The CDR3 has 14 amino acids. Germline assignment: CDR1 MGHRA and CDR2 YSYEKL. V lost 4 bases to trimming and J lost 0 bases, with 9 bases between them. The CDR3 loop is CASSLGRMNTEAFF. The CDR3, as DNA: TGCGCCAGCAGCCTAGGACGGATGAACACTGAAGCTTTCTTT.